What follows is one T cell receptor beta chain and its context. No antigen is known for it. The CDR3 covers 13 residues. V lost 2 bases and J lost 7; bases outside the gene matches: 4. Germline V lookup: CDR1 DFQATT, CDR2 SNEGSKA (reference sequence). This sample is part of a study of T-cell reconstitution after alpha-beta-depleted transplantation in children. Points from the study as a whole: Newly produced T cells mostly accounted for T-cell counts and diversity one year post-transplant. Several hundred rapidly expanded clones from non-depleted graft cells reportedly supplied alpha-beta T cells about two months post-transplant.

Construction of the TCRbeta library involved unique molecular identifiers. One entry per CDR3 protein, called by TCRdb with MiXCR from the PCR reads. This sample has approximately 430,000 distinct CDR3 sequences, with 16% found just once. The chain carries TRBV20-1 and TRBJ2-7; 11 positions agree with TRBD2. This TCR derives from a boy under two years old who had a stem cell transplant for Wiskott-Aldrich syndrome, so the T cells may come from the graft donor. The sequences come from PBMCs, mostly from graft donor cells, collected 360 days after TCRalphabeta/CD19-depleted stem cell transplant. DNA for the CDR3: TGCAGTGCTAGACTGGTAGCGGGAGGGGAGCAGTACTTC. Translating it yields CSARLVAGGEQYF.